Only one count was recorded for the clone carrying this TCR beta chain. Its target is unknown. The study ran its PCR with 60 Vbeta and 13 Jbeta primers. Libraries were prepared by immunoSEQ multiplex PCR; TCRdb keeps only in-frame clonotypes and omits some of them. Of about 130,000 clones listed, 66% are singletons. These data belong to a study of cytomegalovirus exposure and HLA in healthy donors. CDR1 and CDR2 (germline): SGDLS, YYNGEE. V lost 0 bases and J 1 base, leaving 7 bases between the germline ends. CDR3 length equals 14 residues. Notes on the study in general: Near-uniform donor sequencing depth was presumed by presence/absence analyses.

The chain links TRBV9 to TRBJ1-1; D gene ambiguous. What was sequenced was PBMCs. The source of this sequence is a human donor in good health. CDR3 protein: CASSVGAGNTEAFF. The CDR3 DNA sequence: TGTGCCAGCAGCGTAGGGGCAGGGAACACTGAAGCTTTCTTT.